This T cell receptor (beta chain) was profiled in a study of CD4 T cells in relation to SARS-CoV-2 and coronaviruses. Study overall: Controls used an HIV-1 Nef peptide pool or no peptide. The study's findings and limits: Crossreactive clones expanded significantly less to SARS-CoV-2 than monoreactive clones. In approximately 71% of donors, memory CD4+ clonotypes crossrecognized SARS-CoV-2 and at least one common cold coronavirus spike.

Measured with immunoSEQ multiplex PCR; TCRdb has only the in-frame clones, and not every one. This table has under 14,000 clones, about 81% appearing once. This clone has just a few counts. The antigen remains unidentified. Before the COVID-19 pandemic, during about 2010-2019, CD4+ T cells were taken from unexposed donors. The cells were cultured for 10 days before CD4+ T cells were isolated. Sample: CD4+ T cells from PBMCs, cultured in vitro. The source is a human donor in good health.

CDR3 nucleotides: TGTGCCAGTAGTATAGGGACGACTAATTCACCCCTCCACTTT. Encoded protein: CASSIGTTNSPLHF. The V and J genes are TRBV19 and TRBJ1-6; D is ambiguous. V lost 1 base, J lost 6 bases, and 7 bases lay in between. The germline CDR1 and CDR2 sequences are LNHDA and SQIVND (reference sequence). The CDR3 loop spans 14 amino acids. The whole variable domain, remainder taken from reference TRBV19 and TRBJ1-6, is DGGITQSPKYLFRKEGQNVTLSCEQNLNHDAMYWYRQDPGQGLRLIYYSQIVNDFQKGDIAEGYSVSREKKESFPLTVTSAQKNPTAFYLCASSIGTTNSPLHFGNGTRLTVT.